Following are 9 T cell receptor beta chains from one sample sequenced in a study of T cell responses to AZD1222 COVID-19 vaccine. The assay was immunoSEQ multiplex PCR, and TCRdb's table has in-frame clones only and misses some. The sample carries 100,000 to 150,000 clones, approximately 87% recorded once. Sample: peripheral blood, taken on day 0 of AZD1222 vaccination. The receptors shown here come from an adult in good health.

The J gene is TRBJ2-1, the V gene TRBV9; TRBD1 matches at 7 bases. The CDR3 covers 13 residues. The germline V gene has CDR1 SGDLS and CDR2 YYNGEE. Germline trimming cut 3 bases from V and 5 bases from J; bases unmatched to any gene: 2. Here the CDR3 reads CASSDGTDNEQFF. CDR3 nucleotide sequence: TGTGCCAGCAGCGATGGGACAGACAATGAGCAGTTCTTC.

This rearrangement joins TRBV9 to TRBJ2-7, with TRBD1 identical over 9 bases. The trim removed 4 bases at V and 5 bases at J, leaving 10 bases unmatched. This CDR3 spans 15 amino acids. CDR1 SGDLS and CDR2 YYNGEE come from the germline V gene. CDR3 protein: CASSPEDRGRNEQYF. In DNA form, the CDR3 reads TGTGCCAGCAGCCCTGAGGACAGGGGTAGGAACGAGCAGTACTTC.

The chain recombines TRBV9 with TRBJ1-3; 10 bases align to TRBD1. Germline-derived CDR1 and CDR2 are SGDLS and YYNGEE. CDR3 size: 16 residues. The V and J ends lost 0 bases and 4 bases, in that order; junction bases with no gene match: 4. The CDR3 sequence is CASSVEGTGAGNTIYF. The CDR3 DNA reads as TGTGCCAGCAGCGTAGAGGGGACAGGGGCCGGAAACACCATATATTTT.

This clone has only one observation. The V and J genes are TRBV25-1 and TRBJ2-7, with D perhaps matching TRBD2 (6 bases). CDR3 length equals 13 residues. The germline V gene has CDR1 MGHDK and CDR2 SYGVNS. Trimming took off 6 bases at V and 2 bases at J, with 11 bases between the two ends. CDR3 region: CASSWGGAYEQYF. CDR3 sequence (DNA): TGTGCCAGCAGCTGGGGCGGGGCCTACGAGCAGTACTTC.

This clone was seen a few times. V usage is TRBV7-2 and J usage is TRBJ1-6; D uncertain. Deletions cut 1 base from V and 7 bases from J, with 17 bases between. Per the germline V gene, CDR1 is SGHTA and CDR2 is FQGNSA. CDR3 size: 17 residues. The CDR3 DNA reads TGTGCCAGCAGCTTAGTGGTGGGGTCGCTGCTGAATTCACCCCTCCACTTT. As protein: CASSLVVGSLLNSPLHF.

This sequence joins TRBV6-5 and TRBJ2-5, with unresolved D. The CDR3 length is 15 residues. V was trimmed by 5 bases and J by 1 base, leaving 14 bases between them. Germline CDR1 reads MNHEY; CDR2 reads SVGAGI. The CDR3 DNA follows: TGTGCCAGCAGTCCAACCGCACACAGCCAAGAGACCCAGTACTTC. Residues: CASSPTAHSQETQYF.

The rearrangement links TRBV12-3 or TRBV12-4 to TRBJ2-1; D remains unclear. V dropped 6 bases and J dropped 7 bases, with 13 bases sitting between them. The CDR3 consists of 13 residues. CDR3 DNA: TGTGCCAGCAGCCCTGAATTAGAAAATGAGCAGTTCTTC. It codes for CASSPELENEQFF.

This chain links TRBV28 with TRBJ2-7; 7 bases are shared with TRBD1. The germline V gene encodes CDR1 MDHEN and CDR2 SYDVKM. The CDR3 contains 16 residues. Trimming removed 3 bases from V and 2 bases from J; junction bases left unmatched: 10. CDR3 in DNA: TGTGCCAGCAGTTTTATCAGGACAGGTTCTACCTACGAGCAGTACTTC. Translating it yields CASSFIRTGSTYEQYF.

CDR3: CAWSTGLFDQPQHF. DNA of the CDR3: TGTGCCTGGAGTACGGGACTCTTCGATCAGCCCCAGCATTTT. V is TRBV30 and J is TRBJ1-5; a weak D match, TRBD1 (5 bases). This CDR3 is 14 amino acids long. The ends were cut back, 2 bases at V and 5 bases at J, with 13 bases in the middle. CDR1 and CDR2 (germline): GTSNPN, SVGIG (reference sequence).